This T cell receptor beta chain derives from a study of T cells in Graves' hyperthyroidism and ophthalmopathy. This clonotype was observed many times. V lost 2 bases to trimming and J lost 2 bases, with 19 bases between them. CDR1 and CDR2 from the germline V gene are DFQATT and SNEGSKA (reference sequence). The CDR3 has 16 residues. Amplification of TCR beta CDR3 regions was performed using RNA transcripts as template. The study used the HTBI primer set for a first-round RT-PCR of the TCR CDR3. TCRdb passed the multiplex PCR reads through MiXCR, listing each CDR3 protein once. The sample consists of fewer than 350,000 distinct CDR3 sequences, under 25% of them appearing once.

J is TRBJ2-7 and V is TRBV20-1; D call uncertain. This receptor was taken from a woman aged 45-65 years with Graves' hyperthyroidism. Sequencing was carried out using blood. The DNA of the CDR3 is TGCAGTGCTAGACCCCAAACCCCACGGATACCCTACGAGCAGTACTTC. As protein: CSARPQTPRIPYEQYF.